This TCR beta chain was found in a study of blood T cell repertoires in COVID-19. The overall study: Acute and convalescent COVID-19 samples came from the United States, Italy and Spain. Nucleic acid was either cDNA or gDNA, and it came from T cells, B-cell-depleted T cells, or PBMCs.

Germline V gene lookup returns CDR1 SEHNR and CDR2 FQNEAQ (reference sequence). The CDR3 has 11 residues. Trimming cost V 5 bases and J 7 bases, with 8 bases left between them. Two negative PCRs, clearance, or symptom resolution had been documented for recovered Cohort 3 donors. Here immunoSEQ multiplex PCR was the method, and the copy in TCRdb shows in-frame clones only, minus some. This sample has about 210,000 clones; 75% to 85% occur once, and the top ten carry about 10%. The chain is built from TRBV7-9 and TRBJ1-1, with a possible D match to TRBD1 (5 bases). Input material: PBMCs or T cells enriched from blood (not recorded which). This receptor was identified in a man aged 40-50 years who had recovered from COVID-19. The CDR3 DNA follows: TGTGCCAGCAGCCCAGGGATTGAAGCTTTCTTT. This codes for CASSPGIEAFF. Full variable domain (remainder filled in from reference TRBV7-9 and TRBJ1-1): DTGVSQNPRHKITKRGQNVTFRCDPISEHNRLYWYRQTLGQGPEFLTYFQNEAQLEKSRLLSDRFSAERPKGSFSTLEIQRTEQGDSAMYLCASSPGIEAFFGQGTRLTVV.